This T cell receptor beta chain was captured by sequencing in a study of blood T cells in healthy people across ages. Regarding the study as a whole: The study found more naive CD4+ cells and higher diversity in long-lived than aged donors.

Using a J-beta primer mix together with a sample-barcoded 5' primer, a second PCR was run for roughly 7 to 12 cycles. TCRdb reprocessed the 5' RACE reads with MiXCR, giving one entry per CDR3 protein. The sample has about 720,000 distinct CDR3 sequences, 20% to 25% seen once; the top ten hold around 21%. CDR3 length: 14 amino acids. After removal of 5 bases from V and 5 bases from J, the junction contained 8 bases not matched to a gene. CDR1 SEHNR and CDR2 FQNEAQ come from the germline V gene (reference sequence). This clonotype came up a few times. Its cognate antigen is unknown. The chain carries TRBV7-9 and TRBJ1-2; 7 nucleotides align to TRBD1. The receptor comes from a man between 70 and 80 years old in good health. Source material: blood. The CDR3 sequence: CASSAGTEAYGYTF. CDR3 bases: TGTGCCAGCAGCGCCGGGACAGAGGCTTATGGCTACACCTTC.